Following are 5 T cell receptor beta chains from one sample sequenced in a study of regulatory and conventional T cells in RAG deficiency. The table came from immunoSEQ multiplex PCR; TCRdb's copy has only in-frame clones and leaves some out. The sample lists tens of thousands of clones, under 95% seen once, with almost 0.85% in the top ten. Regulatory T cells were sorted from blood as CD4+ CD25-high CD127-low cells. This sample also appeared in a second study, on regulatory T cells. That work states: The primer mix had 52 TRBV and 13 TRBJ primers.

The material sequenced was Tregs sorted from blood. The origin of the receptors is a human donor in good health.

As regards this clone: At one end, the junction sequence differs from germline, possibly due to a read error. This same CDR3 is encoded by further DNA sequences in the sample. The rearrangement joins TRBV18 to TRBJ1-1, with TRBD1 as a possible D gene (5 bases). The CDR3 contains 14 residues. In germline, CDR1 is KGHSH, CDR2 LQKENI. This CDR3 reads CASSPDSLNTEAFF. The CDR3 DNA sequence: TGTGCTAGCTCTCCAGACAGTTTGAACACTGAAGCTTTCTTT.

This clone was recorded only once. J is TRBJ2-3 and V is TRBV10-1; no clear D. V lost 0 bases and J 10 bases, leaving 17 bases between the germline ends. This CDR3 is built from 15 residues. Germline V gene sequence: CDR1 WNHNN, CDR2 SYGVQD (reference sequence). For the CDR3, the DNA is TGCGCCAGCAGTGAGTCGAAGGTACAGCACCGTGCGCAGTATTTT. Translating gives CASSESKVQHRAQYF.

The chain employs TRBV19 and TRBJ1-1; no clear D gene. Trimming shortened V by 7 bases and J by 2 bases, and 17 bases separated the two germline ends. The CDR3 has 15 amino acids. Germline V lookup: CDR1 LNHDA, CDR2 SQIVND (reference sequence). The CDR3 DNA sequence: TGTGCCAGTACCCCTTGGGCGGGGTTTAACACTGAAGCTTTCTTT. It translates to CASTPWAGFNTEAFF.

The chain employs TRBV7-8 and TRBJ1-2; unclear D gene. The V end lost 5 bases, the J end lost 7 bases, and 14 bases lay between the germline ends. The germline CDR1 and CDR2 sequences are SGHVS and FQNEAQ. This CDR3 has 13 residues. The CDR3 here is CASSPALKGGYTF. CDR3 nucleotide sequence: TGTGCCAGCAGCCCCGCACTGAAGGGTGGCTACACCTTC.

V gene TRBV14 combines with J gene TRBJ1-6, with 9 positions matching TRBD1. Trimming cost V 4 bases and J 6 bases; bases outside gene matches: 1. Germline lookup yields CDR1 SGHDN and CDR2 FVKESK. The length of the CDR3 is 14 residues. The CDR3 is CASSPDRGNSPLHF. The DNA of the CDR3 is TGTGCCAGCAGCCCGGACAGGGGTAATTCACCCCTCCACTTT.